The 9 T cell receptor beta chains below were found in one sample sequenced in a study of blood T cells in healthy people across ages. A second roughly 6 to 12 cycle PCR used barcoded and J-beta primers. TCRdb itself ran the 5' RACE reads through MiXCR, one entry per CDR3 protein. The sample contains 380,000 or so distinct CDR3 sequences, roughly half of which appear only once. Sequencing was done on a sample of blood. These receptors were taken from a man aged 60 to 69 in good health.

This clonotype came up many times. CDR3 sequence: CASGLVGETQYF. For the CDR3, the DNA is TGTGCCAGCGGGCTAGTGGGGGAGACCCAGTACTTC. The gene calls are TRBV2 and TRBJ2-5; unclear D gene. This CDR3 comprises 12 residues. Trimming took 8 bases from V and 5 from J, leaving 12 bases between them. Germline V gene sequence: CDR1 SNHLY, CDR2 FYNNEI.

V usage is TRBV30 and J usage is TRBJ2-7; TRBD1 matches 9 bases. The CDR3 has 13 residues. CDR1 is GTSNPN, CDR2 SVGIG, per germline (reference sequence). J gave up 2 bases and V 7 bases, and 6 bases lay outside the gene matches. The CDR3 loop is CAFNRDRAYEQYF. The CDR3 DNA sequence: TGTGCCTTCAACCGGGACAGGGCCTACGAGCAGTACTTC.

The chain has TRBV11-1 and TRBJ2-5; 8 nucleotides align to TRBD1. This CDR3 spans 18 amino acids. The V and J ends lost 5 bases and 6 bases, in that order; junction bases with no gene match: 20. Germline V CDR1 and CDR2: SGHAT, FQDESV (reference sequence). CDR3 region: CASSPQTLQGAGPKTQYF. CDR3 nucleotides: TGTGCCAGCAGCCCGCAGACGCTTCAGGGGGCCGGACCCAAGACCCAGTACTTC.

The chain combines TRBV18 with TRBJ2-3; 12 nucleotides match TRBD2. The CDR3 extends over 17 amino acids. V lost 4 bases and J lost 3; bases outside the gene matches: 8. CDR1 and CDR2 (germline): KGHSH, LQKENI. CDR3 loop: CASSLNPGLAGTDTQYF. The CDR3 DNA follows: TGTGCCAGCTCACTAAACCCTGGACTAGCGGGAACAGATACGCAGTATTTT.

J is TRBJ2-3 and V is TRBV7-2, with unresolved D. This CDR3 has 14 amino acids. Germline-derived CDR1 and CDR2 are SGHTA and FQGNSA. Deletions cut 3 bases from V and 0 bases from J, with 7 bases between. This CDR3 reads CASSFRASTDTQYF. The DNA for the CDR3 is TGTGCCAGCAGCTTCCGGGCCAGCACAGATACGCAGTATTTT.

The sample holds a few counts of this clonotype. This rearrangement joins TRBV7-2 to TRBJ2-7; D is unclear. Germline loops: CDR1 SGHTA, CDR2 FQGNSA. V was shortened by 2 bases and J by 5 bases, with 10 bases between the two germline ends. The CDR3 consists of 13 residues. CDR3 sequence reads: CASSLTQLNEQYF. Here the CDR3 DNA reads TGTGCCAGCAGCTTAACACAATTGAACGAGCAGTACTTC.

This clonotype was picked up a small number of times. This chain joins TRBV27 and TRBJ2-1, with 11 bases fitting TRBD2. V was clipped by 4 bases and J by 8 bases; unmatched bases: 7. The CDR3 is made up of 15 amino acids. Germline V gene lookup returns CDR1 MNHEY and CDR2 SMNVEV (reference sequence). Here the CDR3 DNA reads TGTGCCAGCAGTTCCATGACTAGCGGGATGCATGAGCAGTTCTTC. This translates into CASSSMTSGMHEQFF.

As to this clonotype: A single base separates this from a much larger clone, so it may be a read error. The CDR3 is CSGEVGGTQFF. The DNA for the CDR3 is TGCAGCGGTGAAGTGGGCGGCACGCAGTTCTTC. The rearrangement links TRBV29-1 to TRBJ2-1; no clear D. Germline V gene lookup returns CDR1 SQVTM and CDR2 ANQGSEA. CDR3 length: 11 residues.

In its sample, this clonotype was seen a few times. The genes are TRBV9 and TRBJ2-5, with D possibly TRBD2 on 5 matching bases. The germline V and J ends were trimmed by 1 base and 3 bases, with 10 bases remaining between them. Germline assignment: CDR1 SGDLS and CDR2 YYNGEE. The CDR3 has 14 amino acids. CDR3 nucleotides: TGTGCCAGCAGCGTAATGACTAACGAAGAGACCCAGTACTTC. Amino acids: CASSVMTNEETQYF.